This TCR beta chain is drawn from a study of blood T cells in healthy people across ages. Per sample, extraction of total RNA gave at least 6 micrograms in every case. Trimming cost V 3 bases and J 5 bases; bases outside gene matches: 9. Germline V lookup: CDR1 KGHDR, CDR2 SFDVKD. This CDR3 spans 16 amino acids. Then a second PCR, running about 6 to 12 cycles, was carried out with a sample-barcoded 5' primer and a J-beta primer mix. A single record per CDR3 protein comes from TCRdb applying MiXCR to the 5' RACE reads. Among hundreds of thousands of distinct CDR3 sequences listed, around three fifths were seen once.

The clonotype was recovered from a man in his fifties or sixties in good health. The V and J genes are TRBV24-1 and TRBJ2-5; 9 bases fit TRBD1. The sequencing sample was made of blood. CDR3 nucleotide sequence: TGTGCCACCAGTGATCCCGGGACAGGGTTATCCGAGACCCAGTACTTC. This sequence encodes CATSDPGTGLSETQYF.